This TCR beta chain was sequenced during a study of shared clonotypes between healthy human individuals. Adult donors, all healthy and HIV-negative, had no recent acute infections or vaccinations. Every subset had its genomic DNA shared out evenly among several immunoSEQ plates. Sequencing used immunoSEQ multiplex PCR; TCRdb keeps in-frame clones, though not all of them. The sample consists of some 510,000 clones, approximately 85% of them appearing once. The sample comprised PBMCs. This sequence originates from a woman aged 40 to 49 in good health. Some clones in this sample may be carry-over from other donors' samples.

The CDR3 sequence is CASSQALGGSNQPQHF. CDR3 DNA: TGTGCCAGCAGCCAAGCTTTGGGGGGCAGCAATCAGCCCCAGCATTTT. This chain links TRBV4-2 with TRBJ1-5, with TRBD1 as a possible D gene (6 bases). Between the trimmed V and J ends, which lost 1 base and 1 base, there was a span of 11 bases. CDR1 is LGHNA, CDR2 YNFKEQ, per germline. This CDR3 is built from 16 residues.